Below, 25 T cell receptor beta chains from the same sample are listed, as sequenced in a study of blood T cell repertoires in COVID-19. Assay used: immunoSEQ multiplex PCR; TCRdb lists only in-frame clones, some missing. The sample holds 300,000 or so clones, around nine tenths seen once. Specimen: peripheral blood. These receptors originate from a man in his fifties with active or convalescent COVID-19.

As to this clone: The identical CDR3 is also encoded by other nucleotide sequences in the sample. The chain couples TRBV18 to TRBJ2-7; 7 nucleotides agree with TRBD1. Per germline, CDR1 KGHSH and CDR2 LQKENI. V gave up 3 bases and J gave up 4 bases; unmatched junction bases: 3. The CDR3 sequence is 13 residues long. CDR3 sequence reads: CASSPGQTYEQYF. CDR3 coding DNA: TGTGCCAGCTCACCGGGACAGACGTACGAGCAGTACTTC.

V and J are TRBV9 and TRBJ2-1, with 8 bases lining up with TRBD2. CDR1 and CDR2 from the germline V gene are SGDLS and YYNGEE. V gave up 3 bases and J gave up 10 bases; unmatched junction bases: 3. The CDR3 runs to 12 residues. The CDR3: CASSAVAGEQFF. The CDR3 coding sequence is TGTGCCAGCAGCGCAGTAGCGGGAGAGCAGTTCTTC. The entire variable domain, with the rest obtained from reference TRBV9 and TRBJ2-1, is as follows: DSGVTQTPKHLITATGQRVTLRCSPRSGDLSVYWYQQSLDQGLQFLIQYYNGEERAKGNILERFSAQQFPDLHSELNLSSLELGDSALYFCASSAVAGEQFFGPGTRLTVL.

This chain links TRBV6-5 with TRBJ1-1; D call uncertain. V was trimmed by 6 bases and J by 2 bases, leaving 10 bases between them. This CDR3 spans 13 amino acids. CDR1 MNHEY and CDR2 SVGAGI come from the germline V gene. CDR3 DNA: TGTGCCAGCAGCCCAGACACTAACACTGAAGCTTTCTTT. It is translated as CASSPDTNTEAFF.

The V call is TRBV9, the J call TRBJ1-2; tentatively, D is TRBD1 (6 bases). V was cut by 0 bases and J by 5 bases, with 14 bases left in between. Germline CDR1 and CDR2: SGDLS and YYNGEE. The CDR3 consists of 15 residues. CDR3 DNA: TGTGCCAGCAGCGTAGAACAGGGAGCAATTTATGGCTACACCTTC. It specifies CASSVEQGAIYGYTF. The full variable domain, its missing parts supplied by reference TRBV9 and TRBJ1-2, is DSGVTQTPKHLITATGQRVTLRCSPRSGDLSVYWYQQSLDQGLQFLIQYYNGEERAKGNILERFSAQQFPDLHSELNLSSLELGDSALYFCASSVEQGAIYGYTFGSGTRLTVV.

This clone has just one count. This chain uses TRBV3-1 (or the pseudogene TRBV3-2) with TRBJ1-1, with D tentatively TRBD1 (5 bases). V gave up 4 bases and J gave up 5 bases, with 14 bases separating them. There are 14 residues in the CDR3. The germline gives CDR1 LGHDT, CDR2 YNNKEL (reference sequence). The CDR3 DNA reads TGTGCCAGCAGCCGAGGAGAACAGGTAACTGAAGCTTTCTTT. Amino acid sequence: CASSRGEQVTEAFF.

The V and J genes are TRBV5-1 and TRBJ1-2; no clear D gene. V lost 0 bases, J lost 4 bases, and 10 bases lay in between. This CDR3 spans 14 amino acids. Germline V gene sequence: CDR1 SGHRS, CDR2 YFSETQ. The DNA of the CDR3 is TGCGCCAGCAGCTTGGAAGACTATCTCTATGGCTACACCTTC. Residues: CASSLEDYLYGYTF.

The CDR3 DNA reads TGTGCCAGCAGCCGGACTAGCAAAGAGACCCAGTACTTC. Residues: CASSRTSKETQYF. The rearrangement links TRBV7-2 to TRBJ2-5; 8 positions match TRBD2. The junction had 2 bases not matched to a gene; V was cut back by 5 bases and J by 3 bases. This CDR3 spans 13 amino acids. CDR1 and CDR2 from the germline V gene are SGHTA and FQGNSA.

This clone was counted only a few times. The rearrangement links TRBV2 to TRBJ1-2, with TRBD1 matching 8 bases. The CDR3 spans 14 residues. The V gene's germline CDR1 is SNHLY and CDR2 FYNNEI. With 4 bases clipped from V and 2 bases from J, the junction kept 3 bases outside the gene matches. CDR3 amino acids: CASSAGQVNYGYTF. DNA of the CDR3: TGTGCCAGCAGTGCGGGACAGGTGAACTATGGCTACACCTTC.

This sequence joins TRBV7-3 and TRBJ2-7; the D gene is possibly TRBD2 (5 bases). Trimming left V 2 bases short and J 4 bases short, with 9 bases between. Germline V gene data show CDR1 as SGHTA and CDR2 as FQGTGA. CDR3 size: 13 residues. Here the CDR3 reads CASSLAGDYEQYF. The DNA for the CDR3 is TGTGCCAGCAGCTTAGCGGGCGATTACGAGCAGTACTTC.

The chain couples TRBV3-1 (or the pseudogene TRBV3-2) to TRBJ1-5; 9 nucleotides agree with TRBD1. CDR3 size: 21 residues. V shed 4 bases and J 0 bases; nucleotides not matched to a gene: 19. Germline V gene data show CDR1 as LGHDT and CDR2 as YNNKEL (reference sequence). This CDR3 is CASSRLRPGQGTAYSNQPQHF. In DNA form, the CDR3 reads TGTGCCAGCAGCCGCTTAAGACCGGGACAGGGAACGGCTTATAGCAATCAGCCCCAGCATTTT.

This rearrangement joins TRBV6-4 to TRBJ2-7; 10 bases agree with TRBD1. Germline V gene sequence: CDR1 MRHNA, CDR2 SNTAGT. The CDR3 contains 14 residues. V gave up 7 bases and J gave up 3 bases; unmatched junction bases: 6. CDR3 amino acids: CASTHRDRGYEQYF. The CDR3 DNA is TGTGCCAGCACCCACCGGGACAGGGGCTACGAGCAGTACTTC.

This chain's CDR3 is CASSLGVTEAFF. In nucleotides, the CDR3 is TGTGCCAGCAGTCTAGGGGTCACTGAAGCTTTCTTT. The chain links TRBV28 to TRBJ1-1, with TRBD1 as a possible D gene (5 bases). V shed 5 bases and J shed 4 bases, with 8 bases lying between them. Per the germline V gene, CDR1 is MDHEN and CDR2 is SYDVKM. This CDR3 is built from 12 residues.

This chain links TRBV5-1 with TRBJ2-3, with a tentative D call TRBD1 (5 bases). The CDR3 loop spans 16 amino acids. Between the trimmed V and J ends, which lost 2 bases and 2 bases, there was a span of 15 bases. The V gene's germline CDR1 is SGHRS and CDR2 YFSETQ. CDR3 sequence (DNA): TGCGCCAGCAGCTTAGCAGGGCCACCTGACACAGATACGCAGTATTTT. Amino acid sequence: CASSLAGPPDTDTQYF. The whole variable domain, filled in from reference TRBV5-1 and TRBJ2-3, reads KAGVTQTPRYLIKTRGQQVTLSCSPISGHRSVSWYQQTPGQGLQFLFEYFSETQRNKGNFPGRFSGRQFSNSRSEMNVSTLELGDSALYLCASSLAGPPDTDTQYFGPGTRLTVL.

The chain has TRBV30 and TRBJ2-5; unclear D gene. Trimming took off 5 bases at V and 7 bases at J, with 20 bases between the two ends. The germline V gene has CDR1 GTSNPN and CDR2 SVGIG (reference sequence). The CDR3 runs to 14 residues. The CDR3 sequence is CAWGSGSSGRTQYF. The CDR3 DNA follows: TGTGCCTGGGGTTCAGGCTCCTCTGGGCGGACCCAGTACTTC.

The chain joins TRBV28 to TRBJ2-3; 10 bases align to TRBD2. The CDR3 has 15 residues. The trim removed 5 bases at V and 5 bases at J, leaving 7 bases unmatched. Germline assignment: CDR1 MDHEN and CDR2 SYDVKM. The CDR3 loop reads CASSERTSGRDTQYF. The CDR3 bases are TGTGCCAGCAGTGAACGGACTAGCGGTCGAGATACGCAGTATTTT.

This chain joins TRBV28 and TRBJ2-7, with D perhaps TRBD2 (6 bases). The CDR3 contains 17 residues. The germline gives CDR1 MDHEN, CDR2 SYDVKM. V was clipped by 3 bases and J by 2 bases, with 20 bases between them. CDR3 loop: CASSLGFGRGAPYEQYF. The CDR3 DNA reads as TGTGCCAGCAGTTTGGGTTTCGGGAGAGGGGCCCCCTACGAGCAGTACTTC. The full variable domain, its missing parts supplied by reference TRBV28 and TRBJ2-7, is DVKVTQSSRYLVKRTGEKVFLECVQDMDHENMFWYRQDPGLGLRLIYFSYDVKMKEKGDIPEGYSVSREKKERFSLILESASTNQTSMYLCASSLGFGRGAPYEQYFGPGTRLTVT.

The chain links TRBV29-1 to TRBJ1-2; 9 bases fit TRBD1. The junction had 14 bases not matched to a gene; V was cut back by 6 bases and J by 6 bases. CDR3 length equals 15 residues. From germline, CDR1 is SQVTM and CDR2 ANQGSEA. In DNA, the CDR3 is TGCAGCGTATTATCCGGGACAGGGATTCGCCATGGCTACACCTTC. This translates into CSVLSGTGIRHGYTF.

This chain joins TRBV28 and TRBJ1-2; 9 nucleotides line up with TRBD1. The CDR3 is 17 residues long. Germline CDR1 MDHEN, CDR2 SYDVKM. V dropped 7 bases and J dropped 3; count of bases not matched to a gene: 15. CDR3 nucleotide sequence: TGTGCCAGCACCCTGGGGGGGACAGGGACTAAGGACTATGGCTACACCTTC. Protein product: CASTLGGTGTKDYGYTF.

The chain is built from TRBV6-1 and TRBJ1-1; the D is unclear. Germline-derived CDR1 and CDR2 are MNHNS and SASEGT. Trimming pared 3 bases from V and 4 bases from J, leaving 12 bases between. CDR3 length equals 14 residues. The CDR3 nucleotides are TGTGCCAGCAGTGAGAATAGGGAGGTCACTGAAGCTTTCTTT. Protein: CASSENREVTEAFF.

This clone was observed a handful of times. The rearrangement uses TRBV5-4 and TRBJ2-7, with 9 nucleotides matching TRBD2. Germline trimming cut 2 bases from V and 2 bases from J; bases unmatched to any gene: 5. Germline values: CDR1 SGHNT, CDR2 YYREEE (reference sequence). This CDR3 spans 15 amino acids. The CDR3 loop is CASSFGGTSTYEQYF. The CDR3 DNA reads as TGTGCCAGCAGCTTTGGGGGGACTAGCACCTACGAGCAGTACTTC.

This chain links TRBV29-1 with TRBJ2-7; TRBD1 matches at 9 bases. Trimming removed 4 bases from V and 3 bases from J; junction bases left unmatched: 7. CDR3 length: 14 residues. CDR1 and CDR2 from the germline V gene are SQVTM and ANQGSEA. The CDR3 DNA sequence: TGCAGCGTTGGGGGGACAGGGTCCAACTACGAGCAGTACTTC. Translating gives CSVGGTGSNYEQYF.

J is TRBJ2-4 and V is TRBV11-2, with 10 bases matching TRBD2. The CDR3 is 18 amino acids. J lost 6 bases, V lost 4 bases, and 15 bases had no gene match. Germline V lookup: CDR1 SGHAT, CDR2 FQNNGV. The CDR3 nucleotides are TGTGCCAGCAGCTGGGGAGTTCGGAGCGGGGGGGCCGTAAACATTCAGTACTTC. Translating gives CASSWGVRSGGAVNIQYF.

CDR3 bases: TGTGCCTGGAGAGCGACAGGGGGTAATGAAAAACTGTTTTTT. Protein sequence: CAWRATGGNEKLFF. The chain is built from TRBV30 and TRBJ1-4; 9 nucleotides match TRBD1. The germline gives CDR1 GTSNPN, CDR2 SVGIG (reference sequence). Trimming took 3 bases from V and 4 from J; bases not matched to a gene: 3. This CDR3 is 14 amino acids long.

V usage is TRBV7-3 and J usage is TRBJ2-1; 8 bases align to TRBD2. Looked up from germline, CDR1 is SGHTA and CDR2 is FQGTGA. CDR3 length: 15 amino acids. J lost 2 bases, V lost 6 bases, and 6 bases had no gene match. The CDR3 sequence is CASRKPGLAYNEQFF. The CDR3 DNA reads as TGTGCCAGCAGGAAACCGGGACTAGCCTACAATGAGCAGTTCTTC. Complete variable domain (other parts from reference TRBV7-3 and TRBJ2-1): GAGVSQTPSNKVTEKGKYVELRCDPISGHTALYWYRQSLGQGPEFLIYFQGTGAADDSGLPNDRFFAVRPEGSVSTLKIQRTERGDSAVYLCASRKPGLAYNEQFFGPGTRLTVL.

CDR3 coding DNA: TGTGCCAGCAGCTCTGGGACAGGGGGCGACGAGCAGTACTTC. Translating gives CASSSGTGGDEQYF. The V and J genes are TRBV11-3 and TRBJ2-7; 12 bases are shared with TRBD1. CDR3 size: 14 residues. V dropped 4 bases and J dropped 5; count of bases not matched to a gene: 3. Germline lookup yields CDR1 SGHNT and CDR2 YENEEA.